This T cell receptor beta chain was documented in a study of cytomegalovirus exposure and HLA in healthy donors. Study observations and caveats: It was reported in a later analysis that an Asian-associated ancestry cluster showed fewer N-insertions than the approximately 690-donor mean.

Note on this clone: The antigen remains unidentified.

Amplification used 60 Vbeta primers and 13 Jbeta primers. Libraries were prepared by immunoSEQ multiplex PCR; TCRdb keeps only in-frame clonotypes and omits some of them. The data contain some 150,000 clones, approximately 80% of them seen just once; the ten biggest clones take up 4%. The source of this sequence is a woman aged 40 to 50 in good health and CMV-seronegative. The sample taken for sequencing was PBMCs.

CDR3 sequence reads: CASSYGSGNGYTF. The CDR3 nucleotides read TGTGCCAGCAGTTATGGGTCGGGGAATGGCTACACCTTC. The chain joins TRBV6-5 to TRBJ1-2; D ambiguous. There are 13 residues in the CDR3. Germline CDR1 MNHEY, CDR2 SVGAGI. V gave up 3 bases and J gave up 6 bases, with 11 bases separating them.